This record covers a single T cell receptor beta chain. Its matching antigen is unknown. The data belong to a study of identical twins. Notes on the study in general: Insertion counts were lower in abundant cord blood beta clonotypes, a trend that memory repertoires did not show.

MiXCR, applied by TCRdb to the 5' RACE reads, yields one record per CDR3 protein. The top ten clones hold about 2.7% of a sample with about 470,000 distinct CDR3 sequences, 24% of them seen once. The CDR3 sequence is 13 residues long. From germline, CDR1 is DFQATT and CDR2 SNEGSKA (reference sequence). V lost 3 bases, J lost 3 bases, and 12 bases lay in between. The data also belong to a second study, concerning T cells expressing NK-cell markers. Per that paper: With respect to HCMV, most of the eight sequenced donors were seropositive, and one was seronegative. Certain NKG2C+ T cell clones were expanded, and their HCMV specificity remained unclear.

This receptor was obtained from a woman under 30 in good health. Material: CD4+ T cells sorted from blood. This sequence joins TRBV20-1 and TRBJ2-7; perhaps TRBD1 as D (5 bases). CDR3 bases: TGCAGTGCTAGTGGGGCCACCGACTACGAGCAGTACTTC. It yields the protein CSASGATDYEQYF.